The T cell receptor beta chain under discussion was sequenced for a study of blood T cell repertoires in COVID-19. Produced via immunoSEQ multiplex PCR; TCRdb's table is partial and in-frame only. The sample carries fewer than 80,000 clones, just under 80% recorded once. This CDR3 is 12 amino acids long. The V end lost 4 bases, the J end lost 8 bases, and 9 bases lay between the germline ends. This TCR came from a human donor in a cohort sampled during active COVID-19. The rearrangement uses TRBV23-1 and TRBJ2-1, with D unresolved. TRBV23-1 is designated an ORF whose function remains uncertain. Sequencing was performed on peripheral blood. CDR3 region: CASSPARYEQFF. Written as DNA, the CDR3 is TGCGCCAGCAGTCCTGCGAGGTATGAGCAGTTCTTC.